Following are 22 T cell receptor beta chains from one sample sequenced in a study of blood T cell repertoires in COVID-19. TCRdb keeps only in-frame clones here, not all; method: immunoSEQ multiplex PCR. Here the sample spans approximately 70,000 clones, 81% being singletons. Specimen: peripheral blood. The origin of the receptors is a woman in her sixties or seventies with acute or convalescent COVID-19.

This clone was detected once. The gene calls are TRBV27 and TRBJ1-1; D is ambiguous. Between the trimmed V and J ends, which lost 3 bases and 3 bases, there was a span of 8 bases. The CDR3 has 13 residues. Looked up from germline, CDR1 is MNHEY and CDR2 is SMNVEV (reference sequence). The CDR3 region has the DNA TGTGCCAGCAGTTTCGGGCGGGACACTGAAGCTTTCTTT. Its translation: CASSFGRDTEAFF.

V and J are TRBV28 and TRBJ2-7; the match to TRBD1 covers 12 bases. Trimming at V came to 0 bases and at J to 7 bases, leaving 4 bases not matched to a gene. The CDR3 is made up of 15 amino acids. CDR1 and CDR2 (germline): MDHEN, SYDVKM. CDR3 DNA: TGTGCCAGCAGTTTATGGGGACAGGGGGCTAGGGAGCAGTACTTC. Translated, it gives CASSLWGQGAREQYF.

The V and J genes are TRBV6-1 and TRBJ1-5; D gene unclear. Trimming pared 3 bases from V and 6 bases from J, leaving 21 bases between. This CDR3 contains 17 residues. In germline, CDR1 is MNHNS, CDR2 SASEGT. The CDR3 here is CASSEAGWPYSPQPQHF. In nucleotides, the CDR3 is TGTGCCAGCAGTGAGGCAGGCTGGCCCTATAGTCCTCAGCCCCAGCATTTT.

This chain connects TRBV7-9 to TRBJ1-3; no reliable D call. The CDR3 covers 15 residues. The ends were cut back, 5 bases at V and 2 bases at J, with 13 bases in the middle. CDR1 SEHNR and CDR2 FQNEAQ come from the germline V gene (reference sequence). Here the CDR3 DNA reads TGTGCCAGCAGCCTCCGACAATTAACTGGAAACACCATATATTTT. This codes for CASSLRQLTGNTIYF.

Sample share makes this clone medium-sized. CDR3 protein: CASSGQGDTGELFF. The CDR3 bases are TGCGCCAGCAGTGGACAGGGAGACACCGGGGAGCTGTTTTTT. The rearrangement uses TRBV10-2 and TRBJ2-2, with TRBD1 identical over 7 bases. V was pared by 4 bases and J by 3 bases, with 2 bases of the junction left unmatched. Germline V gene lookup returns CDR1 WSHSY and CDR2 SAAADI. The CDR3 sequence is 14 residues long.

This chain links TRBV2 with TRBJ2-1, with 12 bases fitting TRBD2. The CDR3 totals 14 residues. In germline, CDR1 is SNHLY, CDR2 FYNNEI. Trimming took 10 bases from V and 7 from J; bases not matched to a gene: 8. CDR3 residues: CATELAGGPNEQFF. Written as DNA, the CDR3 is TGTGCCACCGAGCTAGCGGGAGGGCCGAATGAGCAGTTCTTC.

The V gene is TRBV29-1, the J gene TRBJ2-7, with 9 bases matching TRBD1. With 2 bases clipped from V and 6 bases from J, the junction kept 11 bases outside the gene matches. CDR3 length: 15 amino acids. In germline, CDR1 is SQVTM, CDR2 ANQGSEA. CDR3 region: CSVETPGQGLPEQYF. The CDR3 coding sequence is TGCAGCGTTGAAACCCCGGGACAGGGTCTACCCGAGCAGTACTTC.

The CDR3 loop is CASSGNTGGNTEAFF. The DNA of the CDR3 is TGCGCCAGCAGCGGGAATACAGGGGGGAACACTGAAGCTTTCTTT. The J gene is TRBJ1-1, the V gene TRBV5-1; 8 bases map to TRBD1. Germline V gene data show CDR1 as SGHRS and CDR2 as YFSETQ. V lost 4 bases, J lost 1 base, and 6 bases stayed unmatched. The CDR3 totals 15 residues.

This clone was recorded once. DNA for the CDR3: TGTGCCTGGAGTTCGCAGGGTTTAGGTGAAAAACTGTTTTTT. It encodes CAWSSQGLGEKLFF. The chain has TRBV30 and TRBJ1-4, with a weak D call TRBD1 (5 bases). Trimming shortened V by 2 bases and J by 7 bases, and 14 bases separated the two germline ends. Germline V gene sequence: CDR1 GTSNPN, CDR2 SVGIG (reference sequence). CDR3 length: 14 amino acids. Together with reference TRBV30 and TRBJ1-4, the CDR3 gives the full variable domain: SQTIHQWPATLVQPVGSPLSLECTVEGTSNPNLYWYRQAAGRGLQLLFYSVGIGQISSEVPQNLSASRPQDRQFILSSKKLLLSDSGFYLCAWSSQGLGEKLFFGSGTQLSVL.

V gene TRBV5-1 combines with J gene TRBJ1-6; TRBD1 might be the D (6 bases). CDR1 SGHRS and CDR2 YFSETQ come from the germline V gene. V lost 1 base and J 10 bases, leaving 27 bases between the germline ends. The CDR3 is 19 residues long. The CDR3 DNA reads TGCGCCAGCAGCTTGATATCATTGATGGGGGCCGGATCGAAATCACCCCTCCACTTT. Translated, it gives CASSLISLMGAGSKSPLHF.

The chain joins TRBV7-9 to TRBJ2-7, with D uncertain. V lost 5 bases and J 3 bases, leaving 8 bases between the germline ends. The CDR3 has 12 residues. Germline V gene data show CDR1 as SEHNR and CDR2 as FQNEAQ (reference sequence). DNA for the CDR3: TGTGCCAGCAGCCGGTACAGCTACGAGCAGTACTTC. Protein sequence: CASSRYSYEQYF.

The V call is TRBV30, the J call TRBJ2-1; D may be TRBD1 or TRBD2 (5 bases each). Germline lookup yields CDR1 GTSNPN and CDR2 SVGIG (reference sequence). V lost 5 bases and J 8 bases, leaving 22 bases between the germline ends. There are 15 residues in the CDR3. The DNA for the CDR3 is TGTGCCTGGGGGAGAACAGGTACGACGTTCCATGAGCAGTTCTTC. It translates to CAWGRTGTTFHEQFF.

The chain joins TRBV29-1 to TRBJ1-2; 7 bases fit TRBD1. The CDR3 is 13 residues long. Germline V gives CDR1 SQVTM, CDR2 ANQGSEA. With 8 bases clipped from V and 5 bases from J, the junction kept 11 bases outside the gene matches. The DNA of the CDR3 is TGCAGCACAAGCCTCGGGACAGATTATGGCTACACCTTC. Translated, it gives CSTSLGTDYGYTF.

V usage is TRBV29-1 and J usage is TRBJ2-3; D is uncertain. Trimming removed 7 bases from V and 0 bases from J, with 8 bases in between. This CDR3 is 12 amino acids long. Germline values: CDR1 SQVTM, CDR2 ANQGSEA. CDR3 sequence (DNA): TGCAGCGCGCAGGCTAGCACAGATACGCAGTATTTT. As protein: CSAQASTDTQYF.

The V gene is TRBV5-1, the J gene TRBJ1-3, with TRBD1 as a possible D gene (5 bases). The CDR3 consists of 16 residues. Trimming pared 1 base from V and 3 bases from J, leaving 14 bases between. The germline V gene encodes CDR1 SGHRS and CDR2 YFSETQ. CDR3 nucleotide sequence: TGCGCCAGCAGCTTGAATGGGGCCTGGGATGGAAACACCATATATTTT. Translated, it gives CASSLNGAWDGNTIYF.

V gene TRBV6-1 combines with J gene TRBJ2-5, with a possible D match to TRBD1 (6 bases). V was trimmed by 6 bases and J by 1 base, leaving 12 bases between them. The germline CDR1 and CDR2 sequences are MNHNS and SASEGT. The CDR3 is made up of 14 amino acids. DNA for the CDR3: TGTGCCAGCAGCCTCGGGACACCCCAAGAGACCCAGTACTTC. Its translation is CASSLGTPQETQYF.

This clone was seen once. The CDR3 sequence: CASSRQSSTGELFF. The CDR3 nucleotides are TGTGCCAGCAGCCGACAGTCAAGCACCGGGGAGCTGTTTTTT. J is TRBJ2-2 and V is TRBV7-9; TRBD1 might be the D (5 bases). Trimming left V 5 bases short and J 4 bases short, with 11 bases between. Per germline, CDR1 SEHNR and CDR2 FQNEAQ (reference sequence). The CDR3 length is 14 residues.

V gene TRBV18 combines with J gene TRBJ1-1; no firm D call. Germline CDR1 KGHSH, CDR2 LQKENI. V lost 3 bases to trimming and J lost 5 bases, with 19 bases between them. There are 16 residues in the CDR3. Here the CDR3 DNA reads TGTGCCAGCTCACCTCTTTCAACCGGGGATAGGACTGAAGCTTTCTTT. The encoded protein is CASSPLSTGDRTEAFF. Looking up the rest from reference TRBV18 and TRBJ1-1 gives the full variable domain: NAGVMQNPRHLVRRRGQEARLRCSPMKGHSHVYWYRQLPEEGLKFMVYLQKENIIDESGMPKERFSAEFPKEGPSILRIQQVVRGDSAAYFCASSPLSTGDRTEAFFGQGTRLTVV.

In this sample, this clone turned up once. The CDR3 nucleotides are TGCGCCAGCAGCTCACCCGGGACAGGGGGGACTAGCGGACTCCTCAATGAGCAGTTCTTC. Its protein product is CASSSPGTGGTSGLLNEQFF. The rearrangement uses TRBV5-1 and TRBJ2-1; D might be TRBD1 or TRBD2, each matching 11 bases. This CDR3 region has 20 residues. Trimming took 3 bases from V and 6 from J, leaving 31 bases between them. CDR1 is SGHRS and CDR2 is YFSETQ in the germline V gene.

The chain employs TRBV5-4 and TRBJ2-2; 14 bases map to TRBD2. Trimming at V came to 4 bases and at J to 5 bases, leaving 4 bases not matched to a gene. Germline-derived CDR1 and CDR2 are SGHNT and YYREEE (reference sequence). This CDR3 spans 16 amino acids. CDR3 DNA: TGTGCCAGCAGCATGGGACTAGCGGGAGTTACCGGGGAGCTGTTTTTT. Translated, it gives CASSMGLAGVTGELFF.

The chain employs TRBV28 and TRBJ2-7; 7 nucleotides match TRBD2. Germline lookup yields CDR1 MDHEN and CDR2 SYDVKM. J was trimmed by 0 bases and V by 5 bases; bases with no gene match: 13. This CDR3 spans 17 amino acids. CDR3: CASSRWGGEAGSYEQYF. DNA of the CDR3: TGTGCCAGCAGTCGATGGGGGGGAGAGGCGGGCTCCTACGAGCAGTACTTC. Full variable domain (outside the CDR3, taken from reference TRBV28 and TRBJ2-7): DVKVTQSSRYLVKRTGEKVFLECVQDMDHENMFWYRQDPGLGLRLIYFSYDVKMKEKGDIPEGYSVSREKKERFSLILESASTNQTSMYLCASSRWGGEAGSYEQYFGPGTRLTVT.

CDR3 in DNA: TGTGCCAGTAGTTCCCCCCCGCGGGGACAGGGGCCCCATGGCTACACCTTC. Protein product: CASSSPPRGQGPHGYTF. This chain connects TRBV19 to TRBJ1-2; 10 bases are shared with TRBD1. Trimming cost V 5 bases and J 6 bases; bases outside gene matches: 15. The CDR3 has 17 amino acids. In germline, CDR1 is LNHDA, CDR2 SQIVND (reference sequence).